This T cell receptor (beta chain) was retrieved from a study of T-cell memory formation after mild COVID-19. Overall study context: The study found TCR clusters largely donor specific.

TCRdb reprocessed the 5' RACE reads with MiXCR, giving one entry per CDR3 protein. Seen here are more than 450,000 distinct CDR3 sequences, roughly 18% observed once, and the top ten hold more than 10%. As to this clonotype: What it binds is unknown.

Trimming removed 4 bases from V and 1 base from J, with 14 bases in between. The CDR3 extends over 16 amino acids. CDR1 KGHDR and CDR2 SFDVKD come from the germline V gene. General observations from the study: Clones contracting day 15 to 85 were balanced CD4/CD8; later expanders leaned CD4+.

The sequencing sample was made of PBMCs or a T cell subset sorted from them (not recorded which). The V gene is TRBV24-1, the J gene TRBJ2-3; no clear D gene. The TCR originated in an adult woman who had mild COVID-19 (a few samples of this study predate the infection). Cell type and time point are not known. CDR3 nucleotides: TGTGCCACCAGTGACCCCGGAGTATTGGGCACAGATACGCAGTATTTT. This encodes CATSDPGVLGTDTQYF.